Each of the 22 T cell receptor beta chains below was sequenced from the same sample in a study of neurological immune-mediated disorders. From the 5' RACE reads, TCRdb called clonotypes with MiXCR, one entry per CDR3 protein. The sample contains some 87,000 distinct CDR3 sequences, about 13% of which appear only once. The time point here: longitudinal time-point 2. Specimen: PBMCs. Receptors originate from a female donor with HTLV-1-associated myelopathy (HAM/TSP).

The chain carries TRBV7-9 and TRBJ2-5, with 7 positions matching TRBD2. Germline V gives CDR1 SEHNR, CDR2 FQNEAQ (reference sequence). This CDR3 is built from 16 residues. V dropped 7 bases and J dropped 4; count of bases not matched to a gene: 15. The CDR3 protein is CASTLKGGCHGETQYF. The CDR3 DNA sequence: TGTGCCAGCACCCTTAAGGGAGGGTGTCATGGAGAGACCCAGTACTTC.

This clonotype was counted at least ten times. An end of the junction differs from the germline gene, which may be a read error. The chain recombines TRBV18 with TRBJ2-4, with TRBD1 matching over 7 bases. This CDR3 spans 12 amino acids. The germline CDR1 and CDR2 sequences are KGHSH and LQKENI. The CDR3 coding sequence is TGTGCCAGCTCACCATCAACAGGGGCCTTCCTCTTC. Its translation is CASSPSTGAFLF.

This clonotype was counted ten times or more. The V and J genes are TRBV5-1 and TRBJ2-2, with a tentative D call TRBD1 (5 bases). CDR3 size: 14 residues. The V gene's germline CDR1 is SGHRS and CDR2 YFSETQ. V lost 4 bases, J lost 1 base, and 8 bases lay in between. This chain's CDR3 is CASSTGQNTGELFF. CDR3 in DNA: TGCGCCAGCAGCACAGGACAGAACACCGGGGAGCTGTTTTTT. Full variable domain (missing parts from reference TRBV5-1 and TRBJ2-2): KAGVTQTPRYLIKTRGQQVTLSCSPISGHRSVSWYQQTPGQGLQFLFEYFSETQRNKGNFPGRFSGRQFSNSRSEMNVSTLELGDSALYLCASSTGQNTGELFFGEGSRLTVL.

In its sample, this clonotype was seen many times. The chain couples TRBV27 to TRBJ1-1, with TRBD1 identical over 8 bases. The CDR3 contains 16 residues. Germline CDR1 is MNHEY and CDR2 is SMNVEV (reference sequence). The trim removed 5 bases at V and 0 bases at J, leaving 8 bases unmatched. The CDR3 protein is CASSANRGAMNTEAFF. The CDR3 DNA follows: TGTGCCAGCAGTGCGAACAGGGGGGCCATGAACACTGAAGCTTTCTTT.

This clonotype was seen many times. The J gene is TRBJ2-3, the V gene TRBV7-9; D is perhaps TRBD2 (6 bases). Germline lookup yields CDR1 SEHNR and CDR2 FQNEAQ (reference sequence). The V end was cut by 4 bases, the J end by 9 bases, with 17 bases between. There are 14 residues in the CDR3. This chain's CDR3 is CASSSGLMAGTQYF. The CDR3 DNA reads TGTGCCAGCAGCTCGGGGTTGATGGCGGGGACGCAGTATTTT.

In this sample, this clonotype turned up many times. This sequence joins TRBV20-1 and TRBJ2-7; D is uncertain. Germline lookup yields CDR1 DFQATT and CDR2 SNEGSKA (reference sequence). Trimming stripped 5 bases from V and 7 bases from J, with 9 bases between. The CDR3 spans 10 residues. The CDR3: CSAATREQYF. CDR3 DNA: TGCAGTGCTGCTACTCGGGAGCAGTACTTC.

This clonotype was observed at least ten times. The J gene is TRBJ2-5, the V gene TRBV25-1; 8 bases are shared with TRBD1. CDR1 is MGHDK, CDR2 SYGVNS, per germline. The CDR3 contains 14 residues. V was clipped by 5 bases and J by 4 bases; unmatched bases: 6. As DNA, the CDR3 is TGTGCCAGCAGTCATCCAGGGGGCAGAGAGACCCAGTACTTC. It encodes CASSHPGGRETQYF.

This clonotype was found many times. V usage is TRBV5-1 and J usage is TRBJ1-2, with D perhaps TRBD1 (6 bases). The CDR3 contains 14 residues. Deletions cut 2 bases from V and 3 bases from J, with 11 bases between. Germline CDR1 is SGHRS and CDR2 is YFSETQ. CDR3 nucleotides: TGCGCCAGCAGCTTATTCCCAGGGGACTATGGCTACACCTTC. Protein: CASSLFPGDYGYTF.

This clonotype was seen at least ten times. The rearrangement uses TRBV5-1 and TRBJ2-1, with TRBD1 matching over 10 bases. V was clipped by 6 bases and J by 7 bases; unmatched bases: 16. The CDR3 sequence is 17 residues long. Germline CDR1 is SGHRS and CDR2 is YFSETQ. The CDR3: CASNPTDPRTGGNEQFF. As DNA, the CDR3 is TGCGCCAGCAATCCCACAGATCCTAGGACAGGGGGGAATGAGCAGTTCTTC.

The chain carries TRBV12-3 or TRBV12-4 and TRBJ2-7; D gene uncertain. The length of the CDR3 is 14 residues. The V and J ends lost 6 bases and 2 bases respectively, with 14 bases between them. The CDR3 loop reads CASSRTGNTYEQYF. The CDR3 bases are TGTGCCAGCAGCCGTACTGGGAACACCTACGAGCAGTACTTC.

This clonotype came up many times. The rearrangement uses TRBV27 and TRBJ2-3; the D gene is possibly TRBD2 (5 bases). V shed 2 bases and J shed 0 bases, with 12 bases lying between them. Germline loops: CDR1 MNHEY, CDR2 SMNVEV (reference sequence). This CDR3 has 16 amino acids. Written as DNA, the CDR3 is TGTGCCAGCAGTTTAAGGAGCGGACGGAGCACAGATACGCAGTATTTT. Translated, it gives CASSLRSGRSTDTQYF.

The chain has TRBV27 and TRBJ2-1; the match to TRBD2 covers 8 bases. The CDR3 is 14 residues long. The V segment lost 3 bases and the J segment 8 bases; nucleotides outside the gene matches: 6. CDR1 is MNHEY and CDR2 is SMNVEV in the germline V gene (reference sequence). The CDR3 region is CASSLAGGAYEQFF. In DNA form, the CDR3 reads TGTGCCAGCAGTTTGGCCGGGGGGGCGTATGAGCAGTTCTTC.

This clonotype was counted many times. The chain employs TRBV6-2 or TRBV6-3 and TRBJ2-5, with 14 bases matching TRBD2. V was clipped by 10 bases and J by 9 bases; unmatched bases: 16. In germline, CDR1 is MNHEY, CDR2 SVGEGT. This CDR3 has 16 residues. The DNA for the CDR3 is TGTGCCACGACAGCGGGACTAGCGGGAGCTAGGGCGGCCCAGTACTTC. Protein sequence: CATTAGLAGARAAQYF.

The V call is TRBV7-9, the J call TRBJ2-3; D remains unclear. The CDR3 is made up of 15 amino acids. Germline V CDR1 and CDR2: SEHNR, FQNEAQ (reference sequence). V was trimmed by 7 bases and J by 0 bases, leaving 14 bases between them. The CDR3 region has the DNA TGTGCCAGCAAATCGGTGGTAGCTAGCACAGATACGCAGTATTTT. Protein product: CASKSVVASTDTQYF.

This clonotype occurred many times. The J gene is TRBJ2-3, the V gene TRBV11-1; 8 bases fit TRBD1. This CDR3 contains 17 residues. CDR1 and CDR2 (germline): SGHAT, FQDESV (reference sequence). After removal of 1 base from V and 5 bases from J, the junction contained 11 bases not matched to a gene. The CDR3 is CASSLDPPGQDRDTQYF. The CDR3 DNA sequence: TGTGCCAGCAGCTTAGACCCACCGGGACAGGACAGAGATACGCAGTATTTT.

This clonotype was counted many times. The V gene is TRBV12-3 or TRBV12-4, the J gene TRBJ1-2; D possibly corresponds to TRBD1 (6 bases). The V end lost 3 bases, the J end lost 0 bases, and 14 bases lay between the germline ends. CDR3 length: 16 amino acids. The CDR3 region is CASSFADRKANYGYTF. DNA for the CDR3: TGTGCCAGCAGTTTTGCGGACAGAAAAGCTAACTATGGCTACACCTTC.

This rearrangement joins TRBV5-5 to TRBJ2-3; TRBD1 aligns across 7 bases. Germline CDR1 is SGHKS and CDR2 is YYEKEE (reference sequence). Unmatched junction bases numbered 7, after V lost 1 base and J lost 2 bases. The CDR3 covers 16 residues. CDR3 residues: CASSLMQGVPTDTQYF. DNA for the CDR3: TGTGCCAGCAGCTTGATGCAGGGGGTTCCCACAGATACGCAGTATTTT. Variable domain in full (rest from reference TRBV5-5 and TRBJ2-3): DAGVTQSPTHLIKTRGQQVTLRCSPISGHKSVSWYQQVLGQGPQFIFQYYEKEERGRGNFPDRFSARQFPNYSSELNVNALLLGDSALYLCASSLMQGVPTDTQYFGPGTRLTVL.

This clonotype was observed at least ten times. The chain couples TRBV6-5 to TRBJ2-1; D might be TRBD2 (5 bases). Germline CDR1 MNHEY, CDR2 SVGAGI. Between the trimmed V and J ends, which lost 5 bases and 12 bases, there was a span of 14 bases. The CDR3 length is 12 residues. This CDR3 is CASSPINGVQFF. The CDR3 DNA is TGTGCCAGCAGTCCCATAAACGGGGTGCAGTTCTTC.

This clonotype was found many times. This chain links TRBV4-2 with TRBJ2-7; 11 nucleotides line up with TRBD2. Germline V gives CDR1 LGHNA, CDR2 YNFKEQ. V lost 0 bases and J lost 3; bases outside the gene matches: 7. The CDR3 is 17 residues long. The CDR3 here is CASSQERRLAGFYEQYF. The DNA of the CDR3 is TGTGCCAGCAGCCAAGAGCGAAGACTAGCGGGGTTCTACGAGCAGTACTTC.

In its sample, this clonotype was seen many times. The rearrangement uses TRBV12-3 or TRBV12-4 and TRBJ2-3; D unresolved. This CDR3 contains 13 residues. Trimming took 3 bases from V and 5 from J, leaving 9 bases between them. CDR3 amino acids: CASSFGRIDTQYF. The CDR3 bases are TGTGCCAGCAGTTTTGGTAGGATAGATACGCAGTATTTT.

Many counts were recorded for this clonotype. Relative to the germline gene, one junction end is altered; a read error may explain this. The chain links TRBV5-1 to TRBJ2-2, with no clear D. Germline values: CDR1 SGHRS, CDR2 YFSETQ. This CDR3 comprises 14 residues. CDR3 in DNA: TGCGGCAGCAGCTTAGATCAGGTCGCCGGGGAGCTGTTTTTT. Protein sequence: CGSSLDQVAGELFF. Drawing the rest from reference TRBV5-1 and TRBJ2-2, the complete variable domain is KAGVTQTPRYLIKTRGQQVTLSCSPISGHRSVSWYQQTPGQGLQFLFEYFSETQRNKGNFPGRFSGRQFSNSRSEMNVSTLELGDSALYLCGSSLDQVAGELFFGEGSRLTVL.

The chain has TRBV7-9 and TRBJ2-7; D gene unclear. Deletions cut 11 bases from V and 2 bases from J, with 16 bases between. The CDR3 is made up of 13 amino acids. Germline V gene sequence: CDR1 SEHNR, CDR2 FQNEAQ (reference sequence). The CDR3 protein is CAVRPDQTYEQYF. In DNA form, the CDR3 reads TGTGCCGTAAGGCCGGACCAAACCTACGAGCAGTACTTC.